The T cell receptor (beta chain) under discussion was sequenced for a study of OX40 agonist ivuxolimab in advanced cancers. In the study overall: The costimulatory receptor OX40 (CD134) was targeted by ivuxolimab, a fully human IgG2 agonistic monoclonal antibody. Among the 50 to 55 dose-escalation patients, around 20 had hepatocellular carcinoma, roughly 15 melanoma, 9 renal cell carcinoma and 9 head and neck cancer. The point of sequencing TCRbeta in the periphery was to test whether ivuxolimab changed TCR sequence diversity and drove clonal T-cell expansion. The paper covers the monotherapy dose-escalation part of the phase I ivuxolimab trial, which included N ≈ 52 patients. Three dose-escalation patients achieved partial responses, one with hepatocellular carcinoma and two with cutaneous melanoma. Intravenous ivuxolimab was administered to patients every 2 weeks at six dose levels: 0.01, 0.1, 0.3, 1.5, 3 and 10 mg/kg. In the dose-escalation cohort, roughly 80% of patients were male, and the mean age was around 60 years, with a range of roughly 20 to 80. Prior anti-PD-1, anti-PD-L1 or anti-CTLA-4 therapy was permitted, and checkpoint inhibitors had been received by roughly 40% of dose-escalation patients.

Unmatched junction bases come to 3, with V trimmed by 4 bases and J by 2 bases. The germline V gene gives CDR1 as SGHRS and CDR2 as YFSETQ. Counted from cysteine to phenylalanine, this CDR3 has 14 amino acids. The DNA shown is the 42-base CDR3, in frame from base 1. The investigation overall reported the following: The antigen specificity of the clonally expanded peripheral T cells was not determined. At doses from 0.1 to 3.0 mg/kg, clonal expansion was seen in both CD4+ and CD8+ blood T cells between baseline and week 6. Partial responders in the 0.1-3.0 mg/kg groups had among the lowest normalized peripheral clonal expansion, especially among CD8+ T cells. Low levels of normalized T-cell clonal expansion were also seen in some patients who did not respond. After ivuxolimab, more expanded clones were found on average in CD8+ T cells than in CD4+ T cells.

In regard to this clone: There is no known antigen for this receptor. Per-nucleotide qualities are absent, and no much larger clonotype sits a single base away. Other DNA sequences in the sample encode the same CDR3.

For sequencing of the TCRbeta CDR3 region, genomic DNA was extracted from the sorted cells. The immunoSEQ Assay was used to sequence the TCRbeta CDR3 regions. This is the immuneACCESS table as TCRdb keeps it, with only in-frame sequences that have V and J called. A part of the clones is gone; compared with another copy, unresolved V genes explain less than half, and the rest is unexplained. This sample is represented by 60,000 to 75,000 clones; roughly 86% of them were singletons. Of the sample, more than 4.5% is held by the ten largest clones. The trial excluded patients who had a history of autoimmune disease or who were on systemic immunosuppression. Peripheral blood for TCR sequencing was collected from all dose cohorts at baseline, on cycle 4 day 1, and on cycle 7 day 1. The samples were drawn from a first-in-human, open-label, multicenter phase I dose-escalation trial of ivuxolimab. Adults with locally advanced or metastatic melanoma, renal cell, hepatocellular, or head and neck squamous cell carcinoma were enrolled in the trial. CD4+ and CD8+ T cells were sorted separately from peripheral blood before TCR sequencing.

Sequences were derived from CD4+ or CD8+ T cells sorted from blood, sampled in a trial of the OX40 agonist ivuxolimab. The V and J genes are TRBV5-1 and TRBJ2-7; TRBD1 aligns with 10 central bases. The receptor comes from an adult with an advanced solid tumor such as melanoma, head and neck, liver or kidney cancer. In nucleotide form, the sequence is TGCGCCAGCAGCAGGGGACAGGGGCCCTACGAGCAGTACTTC. Its protein reads: CASSRGQGPYEQYF.